This T cell receptor (beta chain) appears in the sequencing data of a study of CD4+ T cells in melanoma. CDR1 is MNHNS, CDR2 SASEGT, per germline. This CDR3 is built from 15 residues. After removal of 6 bases from V and 4 bases from J, the junction contained 8 bases not matched to a gene. Study findings and constraints: CD8+ T cell, macrophage and B cell function reportedly correlated with neoantigen-specific CD4+ T cells. Neoantigen-specific CD4+ T cells in melanoma reportedly had diverse differentiation states.

With respect to this clone: Antigen: not known.

TCRdb's table, derived via immunoSEQ multiplex PCR, lists solely in-frame clones and lacks some. Of about 140,000 clones listed, approximately 91% were seen once; the top ten hold more than 1.5%. The chain uses TRBV6-1 and TRBJ2-3; the match to TRBD1 covers 9 bases. This receptor was taken from a human donor with melanoma. The CDR3 DNA is TGTGCCAGCAGCACAAGACAGGGGGGAGCAGATACGCAGTATTTT. Its protein is CASSTRQGGADTQYF.